Sequencing of this T cell receptor (beta chain) was carried out in a study of T cell repertoires in cytomegalovirus infection. Study details: It was the public TCR beta signatures that indicated both CMV infection and matching HLA type.

TCRdb passed the reads through MiXCR, listing each CDR3 protein once. The sample records roughly 500,000 distinct CDR3 sequences, 16% being singletons. For this clonotype: A read error may be the cause here, since a much bigger clone is one base away.

This CDR3 is 11 amino acids long. V was trimmed by 3 bases and J by 4 bases, leaving 4 bases between them. Germline V gives CDR1 SQVTM, CDR2 ANQGSEA. The material sequenced was CD8+ T cells from PBMCs. The origin of this receptor is a human donor in good health (CMV status not recorded). Some clones in this sample may be carry-over from other donors' samples. The genes are TRBV29-1 and TRBJ2-1; D gene ambiguous. CDR3 DNA sequence: TGCAGCGTTGACGATTACAATGAGCAGTTCTTC. Its protein is CSVDDYNEQFF.